The rows below give T cell receptor beta chains drawn from one sample of a study of blood T cell repertoires in COVID-19. Method: immunoSEQ multiplex PCR; TCRdb's copy keeps in-frame clones and lacks some. The sample includes about 78,000 clones, around 90% of them seen just once. The sample consisted of peripheral blood. The receptor source for this set is an elderly woman with active or convalescent COVID-19. The CDR3 runs from the conserved cysteine through the conserved F or W. A D gene is named only where the DNA matches it firmly. The listing skips clone size in some rows; elsewhere it reads once, few, many or a size class.

clone_size,d_call,v_call,j_call,cdr3_nt,cdr3_aa
few,NA,TRBV20-1,TRBJ1-2,TGCAGTGTCCCGTACTATGGCTACACCTTC,CSVPYYGYTF
NA,NA,TRBV19,TRBJ1-6,TGTGCCAGTAGTATGCCGGGGAGGGTGAATTCACCCCTCCACTTT,CASSMPGRVNSPLHF
NA,NA,TRBV12-3/TRBV12-4,TRBJ1-1,TGTGCCAGCAGTTTTACAGGACCCACTGAAGCTTTCTTT,CASSFTGPTEAFF
NA,TRBD1,TRBV7-2,TRBJ1-1,TGTGCCAGCAGCTTACGTCAGGGGGCTGAGGCTTTCTTT,CASSLRQGAEAFF
NA,NA,TRBV10-1,TRBJ2-7,TGCGCCAGCAACCACCGGAGCATTCTTGAGCAGTACTTC,CASNHRSILEQYF
NA,NA,TRBV18,TRBJ1-4,TGTGCCAGCTCACACACGGGATCAAATGAAAAACTGTTTTTT,CASSHTGSNEKLFF
NA,NA,TRBV10-3,TRBJ1-4,TGTGCCATCAGTGAGTTACAGGATAATGAAAAACTGTTTTTT,CAISELQDNEKLFF
NA,NA,TRBV5-5,TRBJ2-1,TGTGCCAGCAGCCTGAGAATCAACAATGAGCAGTTCTTC,CASSLRINNEQFF
NA,TRBD1,TRBV19,TRBJ2-6,TGTGCCAGTACACAGGGGAACGGGGCCAACGTCCTGACTTTC,CASTQGNGANVLTF
once,TRBD2,TRBV4-1,TRBJ2-1,TGCGCCAGCAGCCAGGGACTAGCGGGAGGGTGGGAGCAGTTCTTC,CASSQGLAGGWEQFF
NA,TRBD2,TRBV11-2,TRBJ2-3,TGTGCCAGCAGCCCCGCTAGCGGGAGGGCCCCAGATACGCAGTATTTT,CASSPASGRAPDTQYF
NA,TRBD1,TRBV18,TRBJ1-4,TGTGCCAGCTCACCTTCTACGAGACAGGGTGGGGAAAAACTGTTTTTT,CASSPSTRQGGEKLFF
NA,NA,TRBV19,TRBJ1-5,TGTGCCAGTAGTGGCCGTCGGGGAAGCAATCAGCCCCAGCATTTT,CASSGRRGSNQPQHF
NA,NA,TRBV19,TRBJ1-1,TGTGCCAGTAGTATAGTGGGTCCGGGGATGGGTACTGAAGCTTTCTTT,CASSIVGPGMGTEAFF
NA,NA,TRBV5-1,TRBJ1-5,TGCGCCAGCAGCGTGGGGGGCGTCAATCAGCCCCAGCATTTT,CASSVGGVNQPQHF
NA,TRBD1,TRBV6-5,TRBJ2-3,TGTGCCGGCAGGGACAGGGAGACTAGCACAGATACGCAGTATTTT,CAGRDRETSTDTQYF
NA,NA,TRBV2,TRBJ2-2,TGTGCCAGCAGGGGGCTAACCGGGGAGCTGTTTTTT,CASRGLTGELFF
NA,NA,TRBV10-1,TRBJ2-1,TGCGCCAGCAGTGAGAGCGGAACCTACAATGAGCAGTTCTTC,CASSESGTYNEQFF
NA,TRBD2,TRBV7-2,TRBJ2-7,TGTGCCAGCAGCCAGACCTGGCGGGAGGTCAACGAGCAGTACTTC,CASSQTWREVNEQYF
NA,TRBD1,TRBV5-1,TRBJ1-3,TGCGCCAGCAGCTTAGCCGGGACAGACGGAAACACCATATATTTT,CASSLAGTDGNTIYF
NA,TRBD1,TRBV11-2,TRBJ2-3,TGTGCCAGCTTAGGGACAGGGTCTCCAGATACGCAGTATTTT,CASLGTGSPDTQYF
NA,TRBD1,TRBV28,TRBJ2-1,TGTGCCAGCAGCGGACAGGCGCTCAATGAGCAGTTCTTC,CASSGQALNEQFF
NA,NA,TRBV6-5,TRBJ1-1,TGTGCCAGCAGTTACTCGCAGGGTCCCGGCACTGAAGCTTTCTTT,CASSYSQGPGTEAFF
once,NA,TRBV5-8,TRBJ1-1,TGTGCCAGCAGCTTGGCCCAGGGGAAGCCTGAAGCTTTCTTT,CASSLAQGKPEAFF
NA,NA,TRBV6-2/TRBV6-3,TRBJ2-1,TGTGCCAGCAGTTACTTGACCCACTCCGGGAGCCCGAGCTCCTACAATGAGCAGTTCTTC,CASSYLTHSGSPSSYNEQFF
NA,NA,TRBV4-2,TRBJ2-7,TGTGCCAGCAGCCAAGGGGGGCCCCCCTACGAGCAGTACTTC,CASSQGGPPYEQYF
NA,NA,TRBV28,TRBJ2-1,TGTGCCACTATCCTCAGGGCCAAGGGTGACGATGAGCAGTTCTTC,CATILRAKGDDEQFF
NA,NA,TRBV2,TRBJ2-6,TGTGCCAGCAGTGAAGGAGGGGAGGCTGGGGCCAACGTCCTGACTTTC,CASSEGGEAGANVLTF
NA,NA,TRBV28,TRBJ2-7,TGTGCCAGCTCTGCGGTTAGGTACGAGCAGTACTTC,CASSAVRYEQYF
NA,NA,TRBV28,TRBJ1-3,TGTGCCAGCAGTTTACCGGGGGTGAGCTCTGGAAACACCATATATTTT,CASSLPGVSSGNTIYF
NA,TRBD1,TRBV5-1,TRBJ1-1,TGCGCCAGCAGCTTAAGACCGACAGGGGGAGAAACTGAAGCTTTCTTT,CASSLRPTGGETEAFF
NA,TRBD2,TRBV9,TRBJ2-1,TGTGCCAGCAGCGCCCTACCGACTAGCAGGGCTGAGCAGTTCTTC,CASSALPTSRAEQFF
NA,TRBD2,TRBV19,TRBJ2-2,TGTGCCAGTAGCCCCGGGACTAGCGTCACCGGGGAGCTGTTTTTT,CASSPGTSVTGELFF
NA,TRBD2,TRBV19,TRBJ2-1,TGTGCCAGTAGTCCGACTAGCGGGAGGGCCAATGAGCAGTTCTTC,CASSPTSGRANEQFF
NA,TRBD1,TRBV7-2,TRBJ2-7,TGTGCCAGCAGCTTGGACAGGGCCTACGAGCAGTACTTC,CASSLDRAYEQYF
NA,NA,TRBV28,TRBJ2-7,TGTGCCAGCAGTTTAGGTGGCACCGGCGGGGAGCAGTACTTC,CASSLGGTGGEQYF
NA,NA,TRBV7-9,TRBJ2-7,TGTGCCAGCAGGAGCGGTACCTACGAGCAGTACTTC,CASRSGTYEQYF
NA,NA,TRBV7-9,TRBJ1-1,TGTGCCAGCAGCTCTACAGGGAATGTTAAGAACACTGAAGCTTTCTTT,CASSSTGNVKNTEAFF
few,NA,TRBV27,TRBJ2-7,TGTGCCAGCAGTTTATCGAGAGGGATCCAGTACTTC,CASSLSRGIQYF
NA,TRBD2,TRBV4-3,TRBJ2-1,TGCGCCAGCAGCCAAAGCTCCGGGACTAGATACCTCAGCTCCTACAATGAGCAGTTCTTC,CASSQSSGTRYLSSYNEQFF
NA,NA,TRBV6-2/TRBV6-3,TRBJ1-5,TGTGCCAGCAGTTACCTGTATAGCAATCAGCCCCAGCATTTT,CASSYLYSNQPQHF
few,NA,TRBV2,TRBJ2-3,TGTGCCAGCAGTGGCGGAACCATACTCACAGATACGCAGTATTTT,CASSGGTILTDTQYF